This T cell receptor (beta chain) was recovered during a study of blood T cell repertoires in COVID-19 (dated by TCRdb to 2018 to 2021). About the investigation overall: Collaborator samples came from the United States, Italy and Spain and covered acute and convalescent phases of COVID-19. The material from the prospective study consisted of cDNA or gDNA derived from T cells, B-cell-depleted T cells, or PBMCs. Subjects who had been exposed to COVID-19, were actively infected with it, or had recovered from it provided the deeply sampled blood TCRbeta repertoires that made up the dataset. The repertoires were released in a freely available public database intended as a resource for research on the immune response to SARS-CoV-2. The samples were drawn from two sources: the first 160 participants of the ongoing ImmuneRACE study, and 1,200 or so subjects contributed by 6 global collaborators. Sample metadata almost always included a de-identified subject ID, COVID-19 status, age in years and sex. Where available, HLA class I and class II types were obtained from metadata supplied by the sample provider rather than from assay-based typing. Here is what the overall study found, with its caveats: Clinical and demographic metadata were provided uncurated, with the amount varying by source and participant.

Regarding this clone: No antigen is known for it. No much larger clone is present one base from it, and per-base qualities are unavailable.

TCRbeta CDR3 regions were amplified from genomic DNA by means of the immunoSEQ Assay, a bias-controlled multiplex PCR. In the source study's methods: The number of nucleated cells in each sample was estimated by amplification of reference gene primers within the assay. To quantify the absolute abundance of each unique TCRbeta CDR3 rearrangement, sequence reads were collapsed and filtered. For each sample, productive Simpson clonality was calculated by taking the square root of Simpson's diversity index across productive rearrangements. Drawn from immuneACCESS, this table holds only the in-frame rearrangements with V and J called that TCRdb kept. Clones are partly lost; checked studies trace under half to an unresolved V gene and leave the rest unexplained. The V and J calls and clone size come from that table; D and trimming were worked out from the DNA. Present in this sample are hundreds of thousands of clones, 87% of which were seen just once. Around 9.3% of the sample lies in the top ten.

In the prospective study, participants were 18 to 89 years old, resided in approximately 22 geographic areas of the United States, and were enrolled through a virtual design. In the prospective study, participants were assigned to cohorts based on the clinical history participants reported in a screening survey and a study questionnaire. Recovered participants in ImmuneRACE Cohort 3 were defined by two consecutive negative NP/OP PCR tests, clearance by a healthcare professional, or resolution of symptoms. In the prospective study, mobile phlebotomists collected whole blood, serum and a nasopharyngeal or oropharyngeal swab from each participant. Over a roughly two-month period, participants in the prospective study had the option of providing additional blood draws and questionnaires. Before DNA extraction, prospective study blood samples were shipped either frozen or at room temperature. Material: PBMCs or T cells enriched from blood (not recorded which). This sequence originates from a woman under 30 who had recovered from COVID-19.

CDR3 region: CASSIQRGDSTDTQYF. In nucleotide form, the sequence is TGCGCCAGCAGCATACAGCGGGGGGATAGCACAGATACGCAGTATTTT. Recombination connected TRBV5-1 to TRBJ2-3, with 9 middle bases fitting TRBD2. From cysteine to phenylalanine, the CDR3 is 16 amino acids long. Solely the CDR3 DNA is kept, with 48 bases framed from the first base. From the germline V gene, CDR1 is SGHRS and CDR2 is YFSETQ. V trim: 4 bases; J trim: 0 bases; unmatched bases: 6. Beyond the CDR3, the reference TRBV5-1 and TRBJ2-3 genes provide the residues; the full variable domain reads: KAGVTQTPRYLIKTRGQQVTLSCSPISGHRSVSWYQQTPGQGLQFLFEYFSETQRNKGNFPGRFSGRQFSNSRSEMNVSTLELGDSALYLCASSIQRGDSTDTQYFGPGTRLTVL.